This T cell receptor beta chain is drawn from a study of shared clonotypes between healthy human individuals. Notes on the study in general: Researchers sampled only blood; tissue repertoires likely differ. What rarefaction showed was incomplete sorted-subset sequencing despite large depth.

Concerning this clone: Its antigen is still unknown.

The authors divided CD4+ cells into CD45RA+ naive and CD45RA-negative memory subsets. Generated by immunoSEQ multiplex PCR, the TCRdb table keeps only in-frame clones and is missing some. The sample records under 2,500,000 clones, 90% to 97% being singletons. The TCR was taken from a young man in good health. The specimen was naive CD4+ T cells sorted from blood. The subset was: CD45RA+ positively selected.

The CDR3 sequence: CASSPYSDTGELFF. DNA of the CDR3: TGTGCCAGCTCACCTTACAGCGACACCGGGGAGCTGTTTTTT. This rearrangement joins TRBV18 to TRBJ2-2; D is ambiguous. The CDR3 spans 14 residues. The V end lost 3 bases, the J end lost 3 bases, and 8 bases lay between the germline ends. The germline CDR1 and CDR2 sequences are KGHSH and LQKENI.